This record looks at one T cell receptor beta chain sequence and its context. Its antigen is still unknown. Base qualities were left out, and no much larger clone turns up one base away. The data stem from a study of blood T cell repertoires in COVID-19 (dated by TCRdb to the early 2020s). Context from the whole study: Samples from collaborators originated in the United States, Italy and Spain and spanned both the acute and convalescent phases of COVID-19. The prospective study material was composed of cDNA or gDNA derived from T cells, B-cell-depleted T cells, or PBMCs. The dataset comprised deeply sampled blood TCRbeta repertoires from subjects exposed to, actively infected with, or recovered from COVID-19. A de-identified subject ID, COVID-19 status, age in years and sex were almost always included in the sample metadata. Samples were obtained from the ongoing ImmuneRACE study (first 160 participants) and from some 1,200 subjects provided by 6 global collaborators. The repertoires were made available in a free public database intended to serve as a resource for research on the immune response to SARS-CoV-2. Where HLA class I and class II types were available, the types were taken from metadata supplied by the sample provider, not from assay-based typing.

CDR1 and CDR2, per the germline V gene, are KGHDR and SFDVKD. V and J are truncated by 4 bases and 7 bases respectively, leaving an intervening sequence of 16 bases. The CDR3 contains 15 residues, cysteine and phenylalanine counted. Only CDR3 DNA remains: 45 bases, in frame from the first base. The immunoSEQ Assay, a bias-controlled multiplex PCR, was used to amplify TCRbeta CDR3 regions from genomic DNA. For the original study's pipeline: Nucleated cell counts per sample were estimated from amplification of reference gene primers within the assay. Sequence reads were collapsed and filtered to measure the absolute abundance of every unique TCRbeta CDR3 rearrangement. For each sample, productive Simpson clonality was calculated by taking the square root of Simpson's diversity index across productive rearrangements. The table was pulled from immuneACCESS by TCRdb, which kept in-frame rearrangements only. Such tables lose some clones; where checked, under half of the loss comes from unresolved V genes, and the rest has no known cause. D and trimming come from the DNA, and the V and J calls and clone size come from that table. Within this sample are about 77,000 clones, with 90% of them counted one time only. The ten largest make up approximately 15% of the sample.

Collaborating institutions collected whole blood in K2EDTA tubes following their own protocols. For TCRbeta analysis, collaborators shipped samples as frozen whole blood, isolated PBMCs, or DNA extracted from either of those sample types. The paper as a whole reports these results and caveats: How much clinical and demographic metadata was included differed by source and by participant, and the metadata was provided uncurated.

Sequencing used peripheral blood. The chain couples TRBV24-1 to TRBJ2-1; the D gene assignment is ambiguous. This clonotype was sampled from a woman at least 80 years old with active or convalescent COVID-19. Here is the DNA: TGTGCCACCAGTGAGCGGATAGCCGCGAGGAATGAGCAGTTCTTC. The encoded protein is CATSERIAARNEQFF.